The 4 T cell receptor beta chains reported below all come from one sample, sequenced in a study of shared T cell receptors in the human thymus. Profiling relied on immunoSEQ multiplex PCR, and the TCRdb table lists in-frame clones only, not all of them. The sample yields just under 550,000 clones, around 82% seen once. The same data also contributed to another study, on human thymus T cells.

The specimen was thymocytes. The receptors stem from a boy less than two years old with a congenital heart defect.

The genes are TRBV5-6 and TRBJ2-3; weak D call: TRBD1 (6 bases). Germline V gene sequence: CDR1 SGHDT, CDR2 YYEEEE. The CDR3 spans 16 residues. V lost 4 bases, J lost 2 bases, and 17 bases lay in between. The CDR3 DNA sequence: TGTGCCAGCAGCCCTGGACAGCAACACCTCACAGATACGCAGTATTTT. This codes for CASSPGQQHLTDTQYF.

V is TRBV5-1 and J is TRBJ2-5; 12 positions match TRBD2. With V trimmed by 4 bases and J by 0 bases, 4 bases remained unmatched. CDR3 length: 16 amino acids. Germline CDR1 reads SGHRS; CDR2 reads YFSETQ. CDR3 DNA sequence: TGCGCCAGCAGCCCTGGGACTAGCGGGTACCAAGAGACCCAGTACTTC. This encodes CASSPGTSGYQETQYF.

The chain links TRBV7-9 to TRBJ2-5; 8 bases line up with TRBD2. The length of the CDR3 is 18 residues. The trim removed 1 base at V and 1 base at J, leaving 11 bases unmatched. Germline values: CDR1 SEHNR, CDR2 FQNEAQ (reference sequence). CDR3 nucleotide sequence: TGTGCCAGCAGCTTAGTATCAGCGGGAGAAGGCCCCCAAGAGACCCAGTACTTC. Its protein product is CASSLVSAGEGPQETQYF. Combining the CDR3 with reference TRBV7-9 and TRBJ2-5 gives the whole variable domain DTGVSQNPRHKITKRGQNVTFRCDPISEHNRLYWYRQTLGQGPEFLTYFQNEAQLEKSRLLSDRFSAERPKGSFSTLEIQRTEQGDSAMYLCASSLVSAGEGPQETQYFGPGTRLLVL.

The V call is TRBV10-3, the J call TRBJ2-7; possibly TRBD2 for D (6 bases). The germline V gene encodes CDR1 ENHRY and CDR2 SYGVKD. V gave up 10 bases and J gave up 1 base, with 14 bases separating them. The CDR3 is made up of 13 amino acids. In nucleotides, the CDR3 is TGTGCCACAGACGGTGGGGGGTCCTACGAGCAGTACTTC. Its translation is CATDGGGSYEQYF.